This entry describes one T cell receptor (beta chain). Antigen unknown. Germline CDR1 is SGDLS and CDR2 is YYNGEE. V gave up 3 bases and J gave up 6 bases; unmatched junction bases: 7. There are 15 residues in the CDR3. This PCR relied on a set of 60 Vbeta primers and 13 Jbeta primers. The data were produced by immunoSEQ multiplex PCR, yet TCRdb's version contains in-frame clones alone and is incomplete. This sample's table has 60,000 to 75,000 clones. This sample is part of a study of cytomegalovirus exposure and HLA in healthy donors. Study-wide points: Follow-up analysis later connected one missense variant in DCLRE1C with trimming of TCR beta V- and J-genes.

The chain uses TRBV9 and TRBJ2-4; TRBD1 matches at 9 bases. The TCR originated in a woman in her thirties in good health and CMV-seronegative. The sequencing sample was made of PBMCs. This CDR3 is CASSGQGGRGNIQYF. DNA for the CDR3: TGTGCCAGCAGCGGACAGGGGGGGCGCGGAAACATTCAGTACTTC.